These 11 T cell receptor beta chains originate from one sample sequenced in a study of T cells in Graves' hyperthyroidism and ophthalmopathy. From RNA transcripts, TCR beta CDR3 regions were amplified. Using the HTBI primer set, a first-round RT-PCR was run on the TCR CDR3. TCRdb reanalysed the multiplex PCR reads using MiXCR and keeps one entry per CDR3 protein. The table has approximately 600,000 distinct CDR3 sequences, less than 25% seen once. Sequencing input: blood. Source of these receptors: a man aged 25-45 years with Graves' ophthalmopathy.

The CDR3 sequence is CSARPGQGYEQYF. For the CDR3, the DNA is TGCAGTGCCAGACCGGGACAGGGATATGAGCAGTACTTC. This chain links TRBV20-1 with TRBJ2-7; TRBD1 matches at 9 bases. With 6 bases clipped from V and 7 bases from J, the junction kept 10 bases outside the gene matches. CDR1 and CDR2 (germline): DFQATT, SNEGSKA (reference sequence). This CDR3 contains 13 residues.

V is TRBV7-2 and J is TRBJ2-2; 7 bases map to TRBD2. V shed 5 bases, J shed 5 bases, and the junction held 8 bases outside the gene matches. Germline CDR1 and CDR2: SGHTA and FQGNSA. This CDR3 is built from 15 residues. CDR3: CASSPAGAGTGELFF. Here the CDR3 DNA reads TGTGCCAGCAGCCCGGCGGGAGCAGGGACCGGGGAGCTGTTTTTT.

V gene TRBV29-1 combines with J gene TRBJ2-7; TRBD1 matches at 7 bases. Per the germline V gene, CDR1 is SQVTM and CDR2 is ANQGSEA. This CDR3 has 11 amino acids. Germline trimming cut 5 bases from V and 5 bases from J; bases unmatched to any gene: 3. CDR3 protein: CSVNRGHEQYF. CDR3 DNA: TGCAGCGTTAACAGGGGTCACGAGCAGTACTTC.

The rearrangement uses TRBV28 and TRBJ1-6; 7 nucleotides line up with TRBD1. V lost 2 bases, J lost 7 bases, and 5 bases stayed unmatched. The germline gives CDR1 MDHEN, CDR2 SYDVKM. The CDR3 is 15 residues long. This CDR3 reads CASSLEGARNSPLHF. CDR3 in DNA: TGTGCCAGCAGTTTAGAGGGGGCGAGAAATTCACCCCTCCACTTT.

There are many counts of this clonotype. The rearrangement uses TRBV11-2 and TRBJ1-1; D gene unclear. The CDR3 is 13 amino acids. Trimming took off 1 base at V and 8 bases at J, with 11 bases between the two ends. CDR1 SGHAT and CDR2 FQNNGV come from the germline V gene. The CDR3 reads CASSLVEGMEAFF. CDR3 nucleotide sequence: TGTGCCAGCAGCTTAGTTGAGGGCATGGAAGCTTTCTTT. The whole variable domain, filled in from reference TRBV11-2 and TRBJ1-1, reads EAGVAQSPRYKIIEKRQSVAFWCNPISGHATLYWYQQILGQGPKLLIQFQNNGVVDDSQLPKDRFSAERLKGVDSTLKIQPAKLEDSAVYLCASSLVEGMEAFFGQGTRLTVV.

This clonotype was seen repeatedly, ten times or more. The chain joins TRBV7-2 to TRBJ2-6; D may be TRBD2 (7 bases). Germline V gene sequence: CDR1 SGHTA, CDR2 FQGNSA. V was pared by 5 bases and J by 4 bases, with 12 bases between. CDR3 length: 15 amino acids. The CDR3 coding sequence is TGTGCCAGCAGCGGAGGGGGGGCAGGGGCCAACGTCCTGACTTTC. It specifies CASSGGGAGANVLTF.

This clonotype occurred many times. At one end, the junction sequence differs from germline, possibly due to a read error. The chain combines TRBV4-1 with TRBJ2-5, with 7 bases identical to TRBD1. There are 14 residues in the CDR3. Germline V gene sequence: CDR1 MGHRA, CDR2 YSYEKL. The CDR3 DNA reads TGTGCCAGCAGCCAAGCGACAGGGCAAGAGACCCAGTACTTC. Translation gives CASSQATGQETQYF.

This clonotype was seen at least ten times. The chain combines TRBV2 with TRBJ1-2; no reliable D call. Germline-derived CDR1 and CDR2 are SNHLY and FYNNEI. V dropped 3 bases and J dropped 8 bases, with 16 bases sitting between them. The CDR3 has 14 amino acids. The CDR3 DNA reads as TGTGCCAGCAGTGAGGGTATCCAGTCCGGGGGCTACACCTTC. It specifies CASSEGIQSGGYTF.

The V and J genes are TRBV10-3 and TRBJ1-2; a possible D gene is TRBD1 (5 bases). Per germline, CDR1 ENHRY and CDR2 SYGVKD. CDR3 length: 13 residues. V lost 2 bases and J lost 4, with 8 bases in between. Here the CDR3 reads CAISEDSVYGYTF. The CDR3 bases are TGTGCCATCAGTGAGGACAGCGTCTATGGCTACACCTTC.

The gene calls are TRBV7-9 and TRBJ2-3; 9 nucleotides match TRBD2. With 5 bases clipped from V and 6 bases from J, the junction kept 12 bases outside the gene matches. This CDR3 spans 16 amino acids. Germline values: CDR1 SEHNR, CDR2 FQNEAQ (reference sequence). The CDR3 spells CASSDRDGTSLDTQYF. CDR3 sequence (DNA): TGTGCCAGCAGCGATCGCGACGGGACTAGCTTGGATACGCAGTATTTT.

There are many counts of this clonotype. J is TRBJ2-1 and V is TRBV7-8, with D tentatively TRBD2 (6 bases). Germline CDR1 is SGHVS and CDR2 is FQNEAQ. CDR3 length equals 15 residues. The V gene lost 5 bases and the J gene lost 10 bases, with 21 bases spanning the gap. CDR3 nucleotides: TGTGCCAGCAGCCCCGGTGGCGCGGGGCGCGGGGAGCAGTTCTTC. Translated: CASSPGGAGRGEQFF.